This TCR beta chain was captured by sequencing in a study of T cells in Graves' hyperthyroidism and ophthalmopathy. With 6 bases removed from V and 0 bases from J, the gap between germline ends came to 12 bases. This CDR3 comprises 14 residues. Germline loops: CDR1 KGHSH, CDR2 LQKENI. Study-level results: Prediction of ophthalmopathy progression came a median roughly 6.4 months pre-onset.

Those with hyperthyroidism were 18 to 65 years old, newly diagnosed, and ill for under 2 months. Thyroid ultrasound, orbital computed tomography, clinical symptoms, and serum thyroxine and TRAb underpinned diagnoses. PBMCs stemmed from about 9.5 ml fresh peripheral blood. Authors of the study amplified TCR beta CDR3 regions from RNA transcripts. Primed by the HTBI set, a first-round RT-PCR was run on the TCR CDR3. TCRdb ran MiXCR on the multiplex PCR reads and lists one entry per CDR3 protein. The sample lists 300,000 to 450,000 distinct CDR3 sequences; 14% were seen once. The table lists this clonotype with many counts. The antigen is not known.

The origin of this receptor is a woman in her sixties with Graves' hyperthyroidism. This rearrangement joins TRBV18 to TRBJ2-7, with a weak D call TRBD2 (5 bases). The sequenced material came from blood. Written as DNA, the CDR3 is TGTGCCAGCTCCGTCCGGACTGACTCCTACGAGCAGTACTTC. Amino acid sequence: CASSVRTDSYEQYF.